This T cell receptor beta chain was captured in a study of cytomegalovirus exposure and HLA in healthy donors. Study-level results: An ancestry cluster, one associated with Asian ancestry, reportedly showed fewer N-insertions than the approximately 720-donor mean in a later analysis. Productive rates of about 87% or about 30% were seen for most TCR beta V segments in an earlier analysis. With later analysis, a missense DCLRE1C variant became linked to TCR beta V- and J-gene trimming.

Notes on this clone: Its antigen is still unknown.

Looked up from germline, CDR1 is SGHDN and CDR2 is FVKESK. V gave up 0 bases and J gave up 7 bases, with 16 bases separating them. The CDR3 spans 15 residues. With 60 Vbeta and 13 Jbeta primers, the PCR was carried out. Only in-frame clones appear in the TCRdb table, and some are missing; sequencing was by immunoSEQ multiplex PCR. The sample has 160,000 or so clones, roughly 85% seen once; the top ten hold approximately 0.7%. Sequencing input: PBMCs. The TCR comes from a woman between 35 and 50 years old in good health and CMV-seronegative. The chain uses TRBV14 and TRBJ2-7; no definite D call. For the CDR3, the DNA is TGTGCCAGCAGCCAAGACATAAGCGACGGTTTGGAGCAGTACTTC. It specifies CASSQDISDGLEQYF. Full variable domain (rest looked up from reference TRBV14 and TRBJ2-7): EAGVTQFPSHSVIEKGQTVTLRCDPISGHDNLYWYRRVMGKEIKFLLHFVKESKQDESGMPNNRFLAERTGGTYSTLKVQPAELEDSGVYFCASSQDISDGLEQYFGPGTRLTVT.